Listed here are 23 T cell receptor beta chains from one sample, sequenced in a study of graft-versus-host responses after intestinal transplantation. Produced via immunoSEQ multiplex PCR; TCRdb's table is partial and in-frame only. Seen here are fewer than 75,000 clones, about 90% observed once, and the top ten hold less than 2%. The material sequenced was PBMCs, taken 26 days after transplant. The receptors were sampled from a human patient who received an intestinal transplant, so some T cells may come from the graft donor.

This chain joins TRBV6-6 and TRBJ2-3; 7 positions agree with TRBD1. CDR3 size: 15 residues. The V and J ends lost 6 bases and 2 bases, in that order; junction bases with no gene match: 8. Germline assignment: CDR1 MNHNY and CDR2 SVGAGI (reference sequence). CDR3 nucleotides: TGTGCCAGCAGCCTGTTGGGACAGTACACAGATACGCAGTATTTT. Translating gives CASSLLGQYTDTQYF.

This chain joins TRBV7-2 and TRBJ1-1, with 8 bases lining up with TRBD1. With V trimmed by 4 bases and J by 0 bases, 1 base remained unmatched. CDR1 and CDR2 (germline): SGHTA, FQGNSA. The CDR3 has 14 residues. The CDR3 region has the DNA TGTGCCAGCAGCTGGGGACAGGTGAACACTGAAGCTTTCTTT. This codes for CASSWGQVNTEAFF.

This sequence joins TRBV5-4 and TRBJ1-1, with D perhaps matching TRBD1 (6 bases). Germline loops: CDR1 SGHNT, CDR2 YYREEE (reference sequence). This CDR3 is 15 amino acids long. V lost 4 bases and J 3 bases, leaving 16 bases between the germline ends. The chain's CDR3 is CASSVQGWVDTEAFF. The CDR3 bases are TGTGCCAGCAGCGTACAGGGTTGGGTCGACACTGAAGCTTTCTTT.

DNA for the CDR3: TGTGCCAGCAGCTTGGGGGCTAACAGGGAGACCCAGTACTTC. Protein sequence: CASSLGANRETQYF. The chain recombines TRBV5-8 with TRBJ2-5; tentative D call: TRBD1 (5 bases). Deletions cut 0 bases from V and 5 bases from J, with 11 bases between. The CDR3 covers 14 residues. In germline, CDR1 is SGHTS, CDR2 YDEGEE.

This clone appeared a single time. The chain joins TRBV6-5 to TRBJ2-3; 10 bases fit TRBD2. CDR3 length equals 14 residues. In germline, CDR1 is MNHEY, CDR2 SVGAGI. CDR3 residues: CASHERGGADTQYF. CDR3 DNA sequence: TGTGCAAGCCACGAGCGGGGGGGCGCAGATACGCAGTATTTT.

V usage is TRBV2 and J usage is TRBJ2-1; TRBD2 might be the D (6 bases). V lost 3 bases and J lost 7, with 13 bases in between. This CDR3 is built from 14 residues. Germline V CDR1 and CDR2: SNHLY, FYNNEI. CDR3 DNA: TGTGCCAGCAGTGACGGGACTGAGGTAAATGAGCAGTTCTTC. Amino acids: CASSDGTEVNEQFF.

This chain uses TRBV29-1 with TRBJ2-1, with D uncertain. The V end was cut by 5 bases, the J end by 3 bases, with 8 bases between. Germline lookup yields CDR1 SQVTM and CDR2 ANQGSEA. The CDR3 loop spans 12 amino acids. The CDR3, as DNA: TGCAGCGTTCAGGCCTACTACAATGAGCAGTTCTTC. This translates into CSVQAYYNEQFF.

V and J are TRBV7-3 and TRBJ2-2, with 11 bases fitting TRBD2. Germline V gene sequence: CDR1 SGHTA, CDR2 FQGTGA. The length of the CDR3 is 17 residues. The J segment lost 4 bases and the V segment lost 5 bases, leaving 9 bases of the junction unmatched. In DNA form, the CDR3 reads TGTGCCAGCAGCCTCATAGCGGGAGGGCTGGGCACCGGGGAGCTGTTTTTT. Translation gives CASSLIAGGLGTGELFF.

The chain is built from TRBV25-1 and TRBJ2-1; D remains unclear. The germline V gene has CDR1 MGHDK and CDR2 SYGVNS. This CDR3 region has 15 residues. Trimming stripped 1 base from V and 6 bases from J, with 13 bases between. The CDR3 DNA sequence: TGTGCCAGCAGTGAATTTGGGTTAGCTTCCAATGAGCAGTTCTTC. Its translation is CASSEFGLASNEQFF.

The chain links TRBV11-2 to TRBJ2-7; D call uncertain. Germline CDR1 reads SGHAT; CDR2 reads FQNNGV. V was trimmed by 5 bases and J by 6 bases, leaving 17 bases between them. The CDR3 is 14 residues long. The CDR3 spells CASSPIVASGEQYF. CDR3 nucleotides: TGTGCCAGCAGCCCTATTGTCGCTAGTGGCGAGCAGTACTTC.

This chain connects TRBV28 to TRBJ2-1; D not resolved. Looked up from germline, CDR1 is MDHEN and CDR2 is SYDVKM. V was cut by 0 bases and J by 0 bases, with 12 bases left in between. The CDR3 runs 17 residues. The CDR3 reads CASSLWGTPSSYNEQFF. CDR3 DNA sequence: TGTGCCAGCAGTTTATGGGGCACTCCCAGCTCCTACAATGAGCAGTTCTTC.

This clone was observed a handful of times. V gene TRBV5-1 combines with J gene TRBJ1-1; a weak D match, TRBD1 (5 bases). The CDR3 totals 14 residues. From germline, CDR1 is SGHRS and CDR2 YFSETQ. V lost 0 bases to trimming and J lost 5 bases, with 11 bases between them. The DNA for the CDR3 is TGCGCCAGCAGCTTGGGGCAGGGTGGGACTGAAGCTTTCTTT. Translating it yields CASSLGQGGTEAFF.

The rearrangement links TRBV10-2 to TRBJ1-1, with 8 positions matching TRBD1. Germline CDR1 is WSHSY and CDR2 is SAAADI. The CDR3 is 15 amino acids. V shed 0 bases and J 1 base; nucleotides not matched to a gene: 1. This chain's CDR3 is CASSESGQGNTEAFF. CDR3 DNA: TGCGCCAGCAGTGAGTCAGGACAGGGGAACACTGAAGCTTTCTTT.

The chain uses TRBV29-1 and TRBJ2-2; 7 bases align to TRBD1. The CDR3 sequence is 12 residues long. Trimming at V came to 8 bases and at J to 4 bases, leaving 4 bases not matched to a gene. The germline V gene has CDR1 SQVTM and CDR2 ANQGSEA. The CDR3 region is CSTYRGTGELFF. CDR3 sequence (DNA): TGCAGCACCTACAGGGGCACCGGGGAGCTGTTTTTT.

The V and J genes are TRBV4-1 and TRBJ2-3, with D possibly matching TRBD1 (5 bases). Germline values: CDR1 MGHRA, CDR2 YSYEKL. Trimming removed 3 bases from V and 8 bases from J, with 21 bases in between. The CDR3 is made up of 16 amino acids. The chain's CDR3 is CASSQRIVTARATQYF. The CDR3 bases are TGCGCCAGCAGCCAGCGGATTGTGACAGCCAGAGCTACGCAGTATTTT.

This chain uses TRBV9 with TRBJ2-3; tentatively, D is TRBD1 (5 bases). With 0 bases removed from V and 6 bases from J, the gap between germline ends came to 5 bases. The length of the CDR3 is 12 residues. Germline lookup yields CDR1 SGDLS and CDR2 YYNGEE. The CDR3 coding sequence is TGTGCCAGCAGCGTAGAGGGGGATACGCAGTATTTT. Translated, it gives CASSVEGDTQYF.

The rearrangement links TRBV10-3 to TRBJ1-3, with D hard to call. Per germline, CDR1 ENHRY and CDR2 SYGVKD. The CDR3 runs to 14 residues. V was shortened by 6 bases and J by 4 bases, with 13 bases between the two germline ends. The CDR3 nucleotides read TGTGCCATCAGATCTGACGGCGGCGGAAACACCATATATTTT. The encoded protein is CAIRSDGGGNTIYF.

The chain combines TRBV9 with TRBJ2-1, with a tentative D call TRBD1 (6 bases). The CDR3 is 18 amino acids. With 3 bases removed from V and 0 bases from J, the gap between germline ends came to 19 bases. Per the germline V gene, CDR1 is SGDLS and CDR2 is YYNGEE. CDR3 bases: TGTGCCAGCAGCGCCGATCCCCAAGGGGGTGGCTCCTACAATGAGCAGTTCTTC. It encodes CASSADPQGGGSYNEQFF.

J is TRBJ1-2 and V is TRBV11-2; a possible D gene is TRBD1 (5 bases). The length of the CDR3 is 11 residues. Trimming pared 7 bases from V and 8 bases from J, leaving 11 bases between. Germline CDR1 is SGHAT and CDR2 is FQNNGV. Written as DNA, the CDR3 is TGTGCCAGCACCCCCAGGGAAGGCTACACCTTC. Its protein product is CASTPREGYTF.

This rearrangement joins TRBV15 to TRBJ1-6; TRBD1 might be the D (5 bases). CDR3 length: 17 amino acids. Deletions cut 5 bases from V and 5 bases from J, with 19 bases between. Per germline, CDR1 LNHNV and CDR2 YYDKDF (reference sequence). The CDR3 spells CATSPQTRASNNSPLHF. The CDR3 bases are TGTGCCACCAGCCCCCAGACCAGGGCGTCTAATAATTCACCCCTCCACTTT. The full variable domain, its missing parts supplied by reference TRBV15 and TRBJ1-6, is DAMVIQNPRYQVTQFGKPVTLSCSQTLNHNVMYWYQQKSSQAPKLLFHYYDKDFNNEADTPDNFQSRRPNTSFCFLDIRSPGLGDTAMYLCATSPQTRASNNSPLHFGNGTRLTVT.

The chain couples TRBV27 to TRBJ2-7; no reliable D call. The CDR3 runs 14 residues. V lost 4 bases, J lost 3 bases, and 13 bases lay in between. Germline values: CDR1 MNHEY, CDR2 SMNVEV (reference sequence). The CDR3 DNA is TGTGCCAGCAGTTCAAGAGGTTCCAGCTACGAGCAGTACGTC. It is translated as CASSSRGSSYEQYV.

The V gene is TRBV5-4, the J gene TRBJ2-2; 11 bases fit TRBD1. The V and J ends lost 0 bases and 7 bases, in that order; junction bases with no gene match: 8. The CDR3 is 17 amino acids. Looked up from germline, CDR1 is SGHNT and CDR2 is YYREEE (reference sequence). The CDR3 protein is CASSLDLDRGPDGELFF. The DNA of the CDR3 is TGTGCCAGCAGCTTGGACCTGGACAGGGGGCCAGACGGGGAGCTGTTTTTT.

CDR3 coding DNA: TGTGCCAGCAGCGGGGATGGCGGGACTAGAGGGCAGACCCAGTACTTC. This translates into CASSGDGGTRGQTQYF. The chain carries TRBV7-9 and TRBJ2-5; 8 bases map to TRBD2. This CDR3 has 16 amino acids. Germline V gene data show CDR1 as SEHNR and CDR2 as FQNEAQ (reference sequence). With V trimmed by 5 bases and J by 6 bases, 14 bases remained unmatched.